The rows below give T cell receptor beta chains drawn from one sample of a study of T cell responses to AZD1222 COVID-19 vaccine. This table comes from immunoSEQ multiplex PCR, and its TCRdb copy is limited to in-frame clones, with some not included. The table has 150,000 or so clones, approximately 90% seen once. The sample consisted of peripheral blood, taken on day 0 of AZD1222 vaccination. The receptors shown here come from an adult in good health. The CDR3 runs from the conserved cysteine through the conserved F or W.

V,length,CDR3
TRBV9,16,CASSGGQGGTNEKLFF
TRBV11-2,16,CASSPLRTYVGNEQFF
TRBV6-5,15,CASSFSGTGGNTIYF
TRBV19,13,CASSIVGIGEQYF
TRBV28,16,CASGDPGLADVNEQFF
TRBV2,16,CASKSSRGMIGNTIYF
TRBV3-1/TRBV3-2,15,CASSQAGLAKETQYF
TRBV3-1/TRBV3-2,17,CASSHRPGGSDLGGYTF
TRBV6-4,15,CASNWTGDSNQPQHF
TRBV5-5,14,CASSLGQGAETQYF
TRBV19,16,CASSTLARGKNTEAFF
TRBV10-3,18,CAISELPLGGRSTDTQYF
TRBV21-1,15,CASSKATGSGNTIYF
TRBV3-1/TRBV3-2,15,CASSHPRGEGNTIYF
TRBV14,15,CASSQEGDLRTEAFF
TRBV20-1,15,CSASAQGAIGEKLFF
TRBV6-1,11,CASSNHYEQYF
TRBV19,14,CASRDRDTGNTIYF
TRBV19,15,CASSLRDRARDTQYF
TRBV3-1/TRBV3-2,13,CASSQMPRQGAFF
TRBV29-1,16,CSVQGLAGGPLNEQFF
TRBV28,13,CASSLMTGNTIYF
TRBV6-2/TRBV6-3,12,CASSYLFWPQHF
TRBV28,15,CASSLPGPENTEAFF
TRBV12-3/TRBV12-4,13,CASGRVATGELFF
TRBV4-1,17,CASSQDGDSGGSYEQYF
TRBV27,15,CATGGGRALLNEQFF